This T cell receptor (beta chain) was captured in a study of follicular helper T cells after annual influenza vaccination. On the study more broadly: For some subjects, blood spans the 2013-2014, 2014-2015 and 2015-2016 annual vaccinations.

This clone has more than one count but fewer than ten. The antigen is not known. Data came from immunoSEQ multiplex PCR; TCRdb stores just in-frame clones and leaves some out. The data hold over 2,000 clones, with over 60% observed a single time. Whole-study results and caveats: Rare clonotypes were missed; only about 10-23% of cells gave TCRB.

Time point here: 2015-2016 season, pre-vaccination. No donor had influenza vaccine in the prior 6 months; all lived in the community. Blood volume per time point ranged from about 35 to 110 mL. Sample: CXCR5+ CD38+ circulating T follicular helper cells from blood, taken on the day of influenza vaccination. The subset is: circulating Tfh, non-naive CD4+CXCR5+PD-1+ (ICOS+CD38+ or ICOS-CD38-). The sequence was obtained from an adult who received the influenza vaccine.

For the CDR3, the DNA is TGTGCCAGCAGTGAGAACAGGAACACTGAAGCTTTCTTT. Translating gives CASSENRNTEAFF. The genes are TRBV6-1 and TRBJ1-1; no clear D gene. V was trimmed by 3 bases and J by 1 base, leaving 6 bases between them. CDR1 and CDR2 from the germline V gene are MNHNS and SASEGT. The CDR3 covers 13 residues.